The 10 T cell receptor beta chains presented below share a single source sample, sequenced in a study of human T cells and chemical hapten exposure. As for time point: patch test 3, about 24 weeks after DPC sensitization. Described treatment: therapeutic diphenylcyclopropenone sensitization with weekly scalp DPC. TCRdb passed the RACE reads through MiXCR, listing each CDR3 protein once. The sample consists of under 200,000 distinct CDR3 sequences, about a quarter of them appearing once. Sequenced material: whole blood, taken in connection with sensitization to the hapten diphenylcyclopropenone (DPC). The source is a woman younger than 35 with alopecia areata. Some clones in this sample may be carry-over from other donors' samples.

This clonotype has more than one count but fewer than ten. The V call is TRBV10-2, the J call TRBJ2-3; TRBD2 agrees at 9 bases. The CDR3 is made up of 15 amino acids. The germline gives CDR1 WSHSY, CDR2 SAAADI. V lost 5 bases, J lost 4 bases, and 7 bases stayed unmatched. CDR3 loop: CASSWGGGAADTQYF. The CDR3 nucleotides are TGCGCCAGCAGTTGGGGCGGGGGGGCGGCAGATACGCAGTATTTT.

The chain employs TRBV5-1 and TRBJ1-1, with 7 bases fitting TRBD1. The CDR3 is 16 amino acids. Germline CDR1 reads SGHRS; CDR2 reads YFSETQ. The V and J ends lost 1 base and 2 bases, in that order; junction bases with no gene match: 8. The CDR3 DNA sequence: TGCGCCAGCAGCTTGACTACAGGGGTTTTCAACACTGAAGCTTTCTTT. It is translated as CASSLTTGVFNTEAFF.

This clonotype was recorded at least ten times. This chain connects TRBV29-1 to TRBJ2-1; D ambiguous. Germline V gene data show CDR1 as SQVTM and CDR2 as ANQGSEA. The CDR3 contains 15 residues. Deletions cut 7 bases from V and 7 bases from J, with 23 bases between. CDR3 in amino acids: CSARPWLFGVNEQFF. DNA for the CDR3: TGCAGCGCTCGCCCTTGGCTCTTCGGAGTGAATGAGCAGTTCTTC.

This clonotype was observed many times. This chain links TRBV3-1 with TRBJ2-5; D is unresolved. Trimming removed 1 base from V and 4 bases from J, with 1 base in between. This CDR3 contains 11 residues. Germline values: CDR1 LGHDT, CDR2 YNNKEL (reference sequence). The CDR3 loop is CASSQGETQYF. CDR3 DNA sequence: TGTGCCAGCAGCCAAGGAGAGACCCAGTACTTC.

The V and J genes are TRBV5-5 and TRBJ1-6, with a weak D call TRBD1 (5 bases). This CDR3 contains 14 residues. Trimming removed 3 bases at V and 14 bases at J, with 18 bases between. Germline V gene sequence: CDR1 SGHKS, CDR2 YYEKEE (reference sequence). This CDR3 is CASSWDGGLGALHF. CDR3 DNA: TGTGCCAGCAGCTGGGACGGGGGATTGGGAGCCCTCCACTTT.

The gene calls are TRBV5-1 and TRBJ2-1; weak D call: TRBD1 (6 bases). Germline-derived CDR1 and CDR2 are SGHRS and YFSETQ. The germline V and J ends were trimmed by 7 bases and 1 base, with 15 bases remaining between them. The CDR3 runs 15 residues. CDR3 sequence (DNA): TGCGCCAGCGGTTCCCAAGGACAGTCCTACAATGAGCAGTTCTTC. It specifies CASGSQGQSYNEQFF.

This clonotype was counted between two and nine times. The J gene is TRBJ2-7, the V gene TRBV29-1; 9 bases are a match to TRBD1. V gave up 7 bases and J gave up 1 base; unmatched junction bases: 2. This CDR3 contains 12 residues. Per the germline V gene, CDR1 is SQVTM and CDR2 is ANQGSEA. The CDR3 nucleotides are TGCAGCGGGACAGGGGAATCCTACGAGCAGTACTTC. Amino acid sequence: CSGTGESYEQYF.

J is TRBJ2-1 and V is TRBV7-9; unclear D gene. CDR3 length: 14 amino acids. V was shortened by 5 bases and J by 7 bases, with 15 bases between the two germline ends. In germline, CDR1 is SEHNR, CDR2 FQNEAQ (reference sequence). Here the CDR3 DNA reads TGTGCCAGCAGCCCGGAGACAATTGCGAATGAGCAGTTCTTC. Translation: CASSPETIANEQFF.

In nucleotides, the CDR3 is TGTGCCAGCAGCTTAGCACACGGTCCTCTAGCCAAAAACATTCAGTACTTC. Protein: CASSLAHGPLAKNIQYF. The chain joins TRBV7-8 to TRBJ2-4; D unclear. This CDR3 has 17 amino acids. Per germline, CDR1 SGHVS and CDR2 FQNEAQ. The V gene lost 0 bases and the J gene lost 0 bases, with 12 bases spanning the gap.

This clonotype occurred a few times. The V gene is TRBV9, the J gene TRBJ2-1; 14 bases are shared with TRBD2. The V gene's germline CDR1 is SGDLS and CDR2 YYNGEE. This CDR3 has 15 amino acids. The trim removed 5 bases at V and 6 bases at J, leaving 4 bases unmatched. CDR3 nucleotides: TGTGCCAGCAGGGCCGGGACTAGCGGGAGCAATGAGCAGTTCTTC. As protein: CASRAGTSGSNEQFF.